A selection of T cell receptor beta chains follows, all from one sample in a study of T-cell memory formation after mild COVID-19. Each CDR3 protein is one row after TCRdb ran MiXCR on the 5' RACE reads. The sample yields more than 300,000 distinct CDR3 sequences, approximately 22% seen once. The source material was PBMCs or a T cell subset sorted from them (not recorded which). Every receptor here comes from a man aged 18 to 29 who had mild COVID-19 (a few samples of this study predate the infection). Cell type and time point are not known. CDR3s include the opening cysteine and the closing phenylalanine or tryptophan. The order of the fields is V gene, clone size, D gene, J gene, CDR3 DNA, CDR3 protein. The D gene is left open where the match is weak. Not all rows give a size; the values are once, few, many and, for expanded clones, a class.

V gene: TRBV5-6
clone size: NA
D gene: TRBD1
J gene: TRBJ1-1
CDR3 DNA: TGTGCCAGCAGTTACGGGACAGTGGACACTGAAGCTTTCTTT
CDR3 protein: CASSYGTVDTEAFF

V gene: TRBV7-3
clone size: NA
D gene: TRBD2
J gene: TRBJ2-3
CDR3 DNA: TGTGCCAGCAGCTCAGCGGGGGGCCGGCCAGATACGCAGTATTTT
CDR3 protein: CASSSAGGRPDTQYF

V gene: TRBV5-1
clone size: NA
D gene: NA
J gene: TRBJ2-2
CDR3 DNA: TGCGCCAGCAGCTTGTATGGGATGGTCAACACCGGGGAGCTGTTTTTT
CDR3 protein: CASSLYGMVNTGELFF

V gene: TRBV25-1
clone size: NA
D gene: NA
J gene: TRBJ2-3
CDR3 DNA: TGTGCCAGCAGTGGTCGATTGGAGGATACGCAGTATTTT
CDR3 protein: CASSGRLEDTQYF

V gene: TRBV6-5
clone size: few
D gene: TRBD1
J gene: TRBJ2-3
CDR3 DNA: TGTGCCAGCAGTTCCGGACAGGGACGGACAGATACGCAGTATTTT
CDR3 protein: CASSSGQGRTDTQYF

V gene: TRBV7-2
clone size: NA
D gene: NA
J gene: TRBJ2-3
CDR3 DNA: TGTGCCAGCAGCTTAGTATTCCGAGATACGCAGTATTTT
CDR3 protein: CASSLVFRDTQYF

V gene: TRBV7-2
clone size: NA
D gene: NA
J gene: TRBJ2-2
CDR3 DNA: TGTGCCAGCAGCTTCCAAACAGGGACCGGGGAGCTGTTTTTT
CDR3 protein: CASSFQTGTGELFF

V gene: TRBV20-1
clone size: few
D gene: TRBD1
J gene: TRBJ1-2
CDR3 DNA: TGCAGTGGACCGGGACAGAATAACTATGGCTACACCTTC
CDR3 protein: CSGPGQNNYGYTF

V gene: TRBV6-5
clone size: NA
D gene: NA
J gene: TRBJ1-1
CDR3 DNA: TGTGCCAGCAGTACCAGGGCGAACACTGAAGCTTTCTTT
CDR3 protein: CASSTRANTEAFF

V gene: TRBV27
clone size: NA
D gene: TRBD2
J gene: TRBJ2-1
CDR3 DNA: TGTGCCAGCAGTTCCCGGGCGGGGGGATTTTACAATGAGCAGTTCTTC
CDR3 protein: CASSSRAGGFYNEQFF